Below, one TCR beta chain is given with its context. The antigen this receptor binds is unknown. No much larger clone is present one base from it, and per-base qualities are unavailable. CD8 naive samples were CD45RO-negative cells positively selected for CCR7, giving a CD45RA+CCR7+ population that excluded TemRA cells. The donors were healthy, HIV-negative adults with no recently reported acute infections or vaccinations. Every donor was a Caucasian adult residing in Nashville, Tennessee, USA. Blood was obtained by leukapheresis, after which PBMCs were separated by Ficoll-Histopaque density gradient centrifugation and cryopreserved in liquid nitrogen vapor phase. Analytical flow cytometry was used to check the purity and quantity of every magnetically sorted T cell population. Each sorted fraction had its genomic DNA isolated and then quantified by UV absorbance on a Nanodrop 2000c. This sample stems from a study of shared clonotypes between healthy human individuals (dated by TCRdb to between 2020 and 2021). Context from the whole study: A few men and a couple of women, aged 18 to 49 years, made up the cohort. To increase sequencing depth and limit assay-specific biases, TCR repertoire library preparation and sequencing were carried out by different laboratories using diverse techniques. Per donor, three plates each were used for CD4 naive and CD4 memory, two for CD8 naive, and one for CD8 memory. The study deeply sequenced blood TCR repertoires of about 5 healthy adults to estimate repertoire size and the extent of clonotype sharing between individuals. Each donor's leukapheresis produced roughly between about 0.9 and 9.5 billion PBMCs. What the work shows at the level of the full study, not this receptor alone: Clonotypes shared by all four sorted-subset donors showed higher generation probabilities than non-shared clonotypes. Incomplete sequencing was indicated by rarefaction of sorted-subset datasets, despite the large sequencing depth. Only blood was sampled, and tissue TCR repertoires likely differ from those in blood. Because the study included only a small number of donors, the genetic and exposure-history diversity represented was limited. Across a few donors, about 4.5% of naive CD4, approximately 3.5% of naive CD8, approximately 2.5% of memory CD4, and roughly 0.41% of memory CD8 clonotypes were shared. Naive subsets generally had larger estimated clonotype richness than memory subsets. Pairwise subsampling led to the expectation that sequencing depth would affect the degree of clonotype sharing among donors.

Using the deep immunoSEQ assay, TCR CDR3 regions were amplified from genomic DNA by multiplex PCR. Extracted genomic DNA from each cell subset was distributed evenly across all wells of several immunoSEQ 96-well plates, and each plate was treated as a replicate. For sorted subsets, 150 to 250 ng genomic DNA, equal to some 30,000 T cell genomes, was loaded into each replicate PCR. The purified libraries were quantified using a Qubit 3.0 fluorometer, sized with a Bioanalyzer 2100, and then quantified again using the KAPA Library Quantification kit. A separate single-read 150-cycle Illumina NextSeq 550 flow cell was used to sequence each immunoSEQ 96-well plate. In the paper's pipeline: The immunoSEQ output contained only junctional sequences without quality scores, so filtering could not match that applied to full-length reads. To assign V/J genes and CDR3, sequences were annotated against IMGT germline references using PyIR, a Python wrapper for IgBLAST v1.9. Reads were removed for weak V/J assignments (E-value above 1e-6), missing CDR3, stop codons, out-of-frame junctions, or ambiguous translated residues. V3J clonotypes were defined as sequences sharing the same inferred V gene, J gene, and CDR3 amino acid sequence. Percentage overlap between repertoires was computed as shared unique clonotypes divided by the size of the smaller repertoire. Repertoire richness was assessed with RTK rarefaction, the Chao1 estimator, and Recon v2.1 estimates of unobserved clonotypes. Generation probabilities for all TCRbeta clonotypes obtained by the gDNA method from a handful of donors were computed using OLGA. In its TCRdb copy, this immuneACCESS table keeps in-frame sequences only and misses some clones. Where compared with another copy, unresolved V genes explain less than half of these, and the others have no known cause. D and trimming come from the DNA, and the V and J calls and clone size come from that table. A total of some 2 million clones appear in this sample, 85% to 95% of them only once. The ten largest account for roughly 1.1% of the sample.

Taken from the germline V gene, the CDR1 and CDR2 loops are SGHRS and YFSETQ. Cut back by 4 bases and 0 bases, the V and J ends lie 14 bases apart. The CDR3 has 15 amino acids, counting the end cysteine and phenylalanine. Just CDR3 DNA is preserved here, 45 bases in frame from base 1. The sequence derives from a man aged 18 to 30 in good health. This chain is built from TRBV5-1 and TRBJ2-7; perhaps TRBD2 is the D gene, with 5 bases matching. The specimen sequenced was naive CD8+ T cells sorted from blood. The meaning of the sample's cell subset or site label: CD45RA+CCR7+. The DNA sequence follows: TGCGCCAGCAGCGAGGGAGACTGGTACTCCTACGAGCAGTACTTC. Its protein is CASSEGDWYSYEQYF.